This TCR beta chain originates from a study of blood T cell repertoires in COVID-19 (dated by TCRdb to 2019 to 2021). The study in broad terms: Samples from collaborators originated in the United States, Italy and Spain and spanned both the acute and convalescent phases of COVID-19. The prospective study material was composed of cDNA or gDNA derived from T cells, B-cell-depleted T cells, or PBMCs. Subjects who had been exposed to COVID-19, were actively infected with it, or had recovered from it provided the deeply sampled blood TCRbeta repertoires that made up the dataset. The repertoires were released in a freely available public database meant as a resource for research on the immune response to SARS-CoV-2. The samples were drawn from the first 160 participants of the ongoing ImmuneRACE study and from 1,254 subjects provided by 6 global collaborators. A de-identified subject ID, COVID-19 status, age in years and sex were almost always included in the sample metadata. HLA class I and class II types, where available, came from metadata supplied by the sample provider rather than from assay-based typing. On the study overall, not on this receptor specifically: The quantity of clinical and demographic metadata differed by source and by participant and was supplied without curation.

For CDR1 and CDR2, the germline V gene lists MGHDK and SYGVNS. Trimming takes 4 bases off V and 9 bases off J; junction bases not matched to a gene: 5. The CDR3 has 13 amino acids, counting the end cysteine and phenylalanine. The sequence is cut down to CDR3 DNA, 39 bases in frame from base 1. TCRbeta CDR3 regions were amplified from genomic DNA by means of the immunoSEQ Assay, a bias-controlled multiplex PCR. Processing in the source paper ran as follows. The number of nucleated cells in each sample was estimated from the amplification of reference gene primers within the assay. Sequence reads were collapsed and filtered to measure the absolute abundance of every unique TCRbeta CDR3 rearrangement. For each sample, productive Simpson clonality was calculated by taking the square root of Simpson's diversity index across productive rearrangements. Here the immuneACCESS table is served through TCRdb, limited to in-frame sequences with V and J called. Missing clones are a known gap in these copies; in checked studies unresolved V genes cover under half, and the rest lacks a known reason. V and J calls plus clone size are reproduced from that table; the DNA served to infer D and trimming. Recorded for this sample are almost 400,000 clones; roughly 89% of them occurred a single time. The ten largest make up about 1.7% of the sample.

Comments on this clone: What this receptor recognizes is not known. Base qualities are not at hand, and no much larger clone is one base apart.

In the prospective study, participants were roughly 18 to 90 years old, resided in about two dozen geographic areas of the United States, and were enrolled through a virtual design. In the prospective study, participants were assigned to cohorts based on the clinical history participants reported in a screening survey and a study questionnaire. Recovered participants in ImmuneRACE Cohort 3 were defined by two consecutive negative NP/OP PCR tests, clearance by a healthcare professional, or resolution of symptoms. Mobile phlebotomists in the prospective study collected whole blood, serum and a nasopharyngeal or oropharyngeal swab from every participant. Additional blood draws and questionnaires over an approximately 2-month period could optionally be provided by prospective study participants. Blood samples from the prospective study were shipped frozen or at room temperature prior to DNA extraction.

The V and J genes are TRBV25-1 and TRBJ2-1; 8 bases in between match TRBD1. This receptor was identified in a woman in her thirties who had recovered from COVID-19. The sample taken for sequencing was PBMCs or T cells enriched from blood (not recorded which). The CDR3 here reads CASSVQGASEQFF. The nucleotides read TGTGCCAGCAGTGTCCAGGGGGCCAGTGAGCAGTTCTTC.